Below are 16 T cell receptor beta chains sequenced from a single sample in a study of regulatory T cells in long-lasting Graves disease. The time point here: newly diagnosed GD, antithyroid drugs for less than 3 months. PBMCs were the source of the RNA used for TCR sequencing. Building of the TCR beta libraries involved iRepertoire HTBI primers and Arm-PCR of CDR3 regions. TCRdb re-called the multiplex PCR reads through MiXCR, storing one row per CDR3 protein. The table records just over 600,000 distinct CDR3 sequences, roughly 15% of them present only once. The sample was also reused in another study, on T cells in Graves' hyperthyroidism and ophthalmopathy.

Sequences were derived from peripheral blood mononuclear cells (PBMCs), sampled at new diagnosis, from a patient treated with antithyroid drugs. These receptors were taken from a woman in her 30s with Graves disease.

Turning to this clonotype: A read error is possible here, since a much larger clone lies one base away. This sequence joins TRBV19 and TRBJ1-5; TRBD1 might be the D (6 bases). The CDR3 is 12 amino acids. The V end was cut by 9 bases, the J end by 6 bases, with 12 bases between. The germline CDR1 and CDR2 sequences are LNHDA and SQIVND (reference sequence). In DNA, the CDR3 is TGTGCCAGCTCCGAGGGGGTTCAGCCCCAGCATTTT. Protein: CASSEGVQPQHF. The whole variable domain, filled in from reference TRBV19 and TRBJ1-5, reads DGGITQSPKYLFRKEGQNVTLSCEQNLNHDAMYWYRQDPGQGLRLIYYSQIVNDFQKGDIAEGYSVSREKKESFPLTVTSAQKNPTAFYLCASSEGVQPQHFGDGTRLSIL.

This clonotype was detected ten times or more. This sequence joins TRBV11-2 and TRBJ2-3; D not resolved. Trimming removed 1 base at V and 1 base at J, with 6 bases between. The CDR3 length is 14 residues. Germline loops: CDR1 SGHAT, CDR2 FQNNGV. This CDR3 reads CASSLGTGTDTQYF. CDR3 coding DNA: TGTGCCAGCAGCTTAGGAACAGGCACAGATACGCAGTATTTT.

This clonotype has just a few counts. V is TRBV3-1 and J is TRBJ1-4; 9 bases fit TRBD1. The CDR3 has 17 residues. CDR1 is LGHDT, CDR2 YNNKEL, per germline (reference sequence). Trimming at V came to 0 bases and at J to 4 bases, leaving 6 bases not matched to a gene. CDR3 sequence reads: CASSQERTGDDNEKLFF. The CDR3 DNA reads TGTGCCAGCAGCCAAGAGAGGACAGGGGACGATAATGAAAAACTGTTTTTT.

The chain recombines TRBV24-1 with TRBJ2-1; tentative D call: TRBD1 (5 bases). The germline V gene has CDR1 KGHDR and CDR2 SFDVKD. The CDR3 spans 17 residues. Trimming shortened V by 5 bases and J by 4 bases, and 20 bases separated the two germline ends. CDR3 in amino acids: CATSGGQKGIRYNEQFF. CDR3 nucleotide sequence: TGTGCCACCAGTGGGGGCCAGAAGGGGATTAGGTACAATGAGCAGTTCTTC.

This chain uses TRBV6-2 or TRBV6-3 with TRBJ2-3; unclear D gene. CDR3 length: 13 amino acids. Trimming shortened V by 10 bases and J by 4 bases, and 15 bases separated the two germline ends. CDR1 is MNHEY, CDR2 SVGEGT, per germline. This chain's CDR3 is CATRTGAPDTQYF. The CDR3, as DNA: TGTGCCACCCGGACGGGCGCCCCAGATACGCAGTATTTT.

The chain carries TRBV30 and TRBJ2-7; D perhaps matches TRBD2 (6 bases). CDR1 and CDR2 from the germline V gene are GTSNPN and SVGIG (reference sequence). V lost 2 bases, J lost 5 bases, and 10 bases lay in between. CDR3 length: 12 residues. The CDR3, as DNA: TGTGCCTGGAGTCTAGCGCGAAACGAGCAGTACTTC. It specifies CAWSLARNEQYF.

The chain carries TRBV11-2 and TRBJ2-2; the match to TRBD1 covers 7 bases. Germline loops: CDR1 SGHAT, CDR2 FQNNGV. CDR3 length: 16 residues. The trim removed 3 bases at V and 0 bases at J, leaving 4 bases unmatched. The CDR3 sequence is CASSFRQGPNTGELFF. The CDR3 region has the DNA TGTGCCAGCAGCTTTCGACAGGGACCGAACACCGGGGAGCTGTTTTTT.

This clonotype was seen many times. The CDR3 coding sequence is TGCAGCGTTCGAGGGGCAGATACGCAGTATTTT. Translating gives CSVRGADTQYF. The chain carries TRBV29-1 and TRBJ2-3; D tentatively reads TRBD1 or TRBD2 (5 bases each). The V end lost 5 bases, the J end lost 4 bases, and 7 bases lay between the germline ends. The CDR3 has 11 residues. Germline V gives CDR1 SQVTM, CDR2 ANQGSEA.

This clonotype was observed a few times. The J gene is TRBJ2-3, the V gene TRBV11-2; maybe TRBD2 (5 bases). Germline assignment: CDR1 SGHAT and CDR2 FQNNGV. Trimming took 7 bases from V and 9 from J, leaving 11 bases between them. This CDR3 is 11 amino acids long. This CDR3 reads CASTSGLTQYF. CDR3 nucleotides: TGTGCCAGCACCAGCGGCCTAACGCAGTATTTT. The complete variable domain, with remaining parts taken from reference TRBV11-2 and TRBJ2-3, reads EAGVAQSPRYKIIEKRQSVAFWCNPISGHATLYWYQQILGQGPKLLIQFQNNGVVDDSQLPKDRFSAERLKGVDSTLKIQPAKLEDSAVYLCASTSGLTQYFGPGTRLTVL.

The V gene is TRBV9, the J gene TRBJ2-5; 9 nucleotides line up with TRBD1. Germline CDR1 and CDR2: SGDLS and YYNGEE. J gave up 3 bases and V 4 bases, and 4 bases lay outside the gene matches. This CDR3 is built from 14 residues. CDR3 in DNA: TGTGCCAGCAGCTCACGGACAGGGGAAGAGACCCAGTACTTC. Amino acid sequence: CASSSRTGEETQYF.

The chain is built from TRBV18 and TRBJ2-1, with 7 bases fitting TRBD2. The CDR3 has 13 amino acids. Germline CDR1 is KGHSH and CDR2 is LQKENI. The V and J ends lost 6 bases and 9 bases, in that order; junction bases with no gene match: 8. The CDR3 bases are TGTGCCAGCTCTCCCGGGACTATTACTGAGCAGTTCTTC. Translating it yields CASSPGTITEQFF.

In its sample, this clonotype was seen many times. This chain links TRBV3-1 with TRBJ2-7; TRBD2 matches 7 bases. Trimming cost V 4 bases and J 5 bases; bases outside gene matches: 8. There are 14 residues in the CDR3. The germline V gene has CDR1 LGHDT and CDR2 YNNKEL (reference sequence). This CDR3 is CASSLGLVNHEQYF. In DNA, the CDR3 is TGTGCCAGCAGCCTCGGACTAGTTAACCACGAGCAGTACTTC.

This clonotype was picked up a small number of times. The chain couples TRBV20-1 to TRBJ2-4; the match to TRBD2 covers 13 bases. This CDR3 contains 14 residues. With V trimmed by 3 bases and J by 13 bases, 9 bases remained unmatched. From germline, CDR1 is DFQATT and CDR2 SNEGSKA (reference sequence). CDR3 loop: CSASPETSGRTQYF. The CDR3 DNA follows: TGCAGTGCTAGCCCCGAGACTAGCGGGAGGACACAGTACTTC.

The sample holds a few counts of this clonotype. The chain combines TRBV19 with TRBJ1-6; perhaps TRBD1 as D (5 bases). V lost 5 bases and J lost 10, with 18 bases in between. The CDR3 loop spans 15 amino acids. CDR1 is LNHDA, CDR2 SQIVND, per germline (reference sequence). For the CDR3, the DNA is TGTGCCAGTAGTTCCGGGGCCGGGACGGGGTCACCCCTCCACTTT. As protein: CASSSGAGTGSPLHF.

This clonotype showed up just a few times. As DNA, the CDR3 is TGTGCCAGCAGCTTTGGCTACTACAATGAGCAGTTCTTC. It encodes CASSFGYYNEQFF. The rearrangement links TRBV7-2 to TRBJ2-1, with D hard to call. The CDR3 length is 13 residues. The germline V gene encodes CDR1 SGHTA and CDR2 FQGNSA. V lost 3 bases, J lost 3 bases, and 6 bases lay in between.

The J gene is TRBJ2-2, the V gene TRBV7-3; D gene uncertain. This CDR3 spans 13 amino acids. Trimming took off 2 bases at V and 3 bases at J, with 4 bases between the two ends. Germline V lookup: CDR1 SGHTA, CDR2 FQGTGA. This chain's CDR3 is CASSLDDTGELFF. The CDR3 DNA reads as TGTGCCAGCAGCTTAGACGACACCGGGGAGCTGTTTTTT.